The source of this T cell receptor beta chain is a study of control samples from healthy donors and cancer patients (dated by TCRdb to the early 2020s). To note about this clone: The specificity of this receptor is unknown. Per-base qualities were not stored, and no clone one base away is much larger. This sample includes further DNA sequences coding for the same CDR3.

Library prep was done by the immunoSEQ multiplex PCR assay. TCRdb retrieved this table from immuneACCESS and kept in-frame rearrangements only. Not all clones are present; in checked studies, unresolved V genes account for under half, and no reason is known for the remainder. This sample lists fewer than 200,000 clones; around nine tenths were detected once. The ten top clones hold over 1.1% of the sample. In the germline V gene, CDR1 corresponds to SGHTA and CDR2 to FQGTGA. Counted from cysteine to phenylalanine, this CDR3 has 15 amino acids. The sequence is cut down to CDR3 DNA, 45 bases in frame from base 1. V and J lose 2 bases and 1 base, and a span of 10 bases separates them.

The rearrangement joined TRBV7-3 to TRBJ2-3; a weak D assignment points to TRBD2 (6 bases agree). Sequenced: blood. The clonotype was recovered from a man in his thirties or forties in good health. DNA sequence: TGTGCCAGCAGCTTAGGTCCTAGCGGCACAGATACGCAGTATTTT. It translates as CASSLGPSGTDTQYF.